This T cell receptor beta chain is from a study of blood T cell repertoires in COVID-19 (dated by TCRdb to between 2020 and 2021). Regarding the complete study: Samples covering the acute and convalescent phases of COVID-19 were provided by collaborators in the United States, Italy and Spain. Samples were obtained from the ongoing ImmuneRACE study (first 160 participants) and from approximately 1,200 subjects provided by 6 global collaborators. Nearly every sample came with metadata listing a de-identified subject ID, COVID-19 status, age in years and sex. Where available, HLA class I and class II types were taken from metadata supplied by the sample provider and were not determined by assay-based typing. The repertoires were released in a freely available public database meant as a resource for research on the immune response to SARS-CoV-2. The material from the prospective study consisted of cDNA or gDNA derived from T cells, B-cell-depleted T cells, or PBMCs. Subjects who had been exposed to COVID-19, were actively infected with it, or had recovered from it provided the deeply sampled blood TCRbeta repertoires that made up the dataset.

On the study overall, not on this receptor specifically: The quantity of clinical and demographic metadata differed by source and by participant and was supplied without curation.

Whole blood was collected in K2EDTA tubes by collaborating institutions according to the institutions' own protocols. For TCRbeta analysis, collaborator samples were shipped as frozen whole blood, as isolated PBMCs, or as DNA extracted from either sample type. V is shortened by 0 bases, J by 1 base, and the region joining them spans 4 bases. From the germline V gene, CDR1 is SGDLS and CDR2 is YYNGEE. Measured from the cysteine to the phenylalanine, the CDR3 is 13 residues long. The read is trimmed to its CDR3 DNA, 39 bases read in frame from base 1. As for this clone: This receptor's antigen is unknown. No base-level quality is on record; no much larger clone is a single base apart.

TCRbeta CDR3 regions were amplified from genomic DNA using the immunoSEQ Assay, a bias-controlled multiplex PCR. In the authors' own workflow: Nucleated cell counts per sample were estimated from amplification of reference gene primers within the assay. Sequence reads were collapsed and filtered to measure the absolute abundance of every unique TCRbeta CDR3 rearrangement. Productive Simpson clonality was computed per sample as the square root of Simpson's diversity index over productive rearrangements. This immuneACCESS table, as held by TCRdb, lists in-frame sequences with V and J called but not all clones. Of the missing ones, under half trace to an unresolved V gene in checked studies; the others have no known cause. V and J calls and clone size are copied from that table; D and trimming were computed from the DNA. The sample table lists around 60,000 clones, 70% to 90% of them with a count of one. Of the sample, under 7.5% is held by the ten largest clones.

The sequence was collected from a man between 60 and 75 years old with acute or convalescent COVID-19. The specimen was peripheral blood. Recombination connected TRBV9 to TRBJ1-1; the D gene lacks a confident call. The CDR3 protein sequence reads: CASSVDGNTEAFF. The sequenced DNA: TGTGCCAGCAGCGTAGACGGGAACACTGAAGCTTTCTTT.